This T cell receptor beta chain was captured by sequencing in a study of blood T cell repertoires in COVID-19. V was pared by 7 bases and J by 6 bases, with 13 bases of the junction left unmatched. This CDR3 is built from 16 residues. Germline lookup yields CDR1 SGHTA and CDR2 FQGNSA. The table came from immunoSEQ multiplex PCR; TCRdb's copy has only in-frame clones and leaves some out. The sample holds about 160,000 clones, approximately 83% seen once. This sequence was found in an older woman with acute or convalescent COVID-19. The rearrangement joins TRBV7-2 to TRBJ2-2; 8 bases fit TRBD2. The material sequenced was peripheral blood. CDR3 nucleotides: TGTGCCAGCACCCCGAAGGGACTAGGTCGACCCGGGGAGCTGTTTTTT. Protein sequence: CASTPKGLGRPGELFF.